The 22 T cell receptor beta chains below come from one sample, sequenced in a study of vaccination effects on CD4 cells after COVID-19. The table came from immunoSEQ multiplex PCR; TCRdb's copy has only in-frame clones and leaves some out. This sample has approximately 37,000 clones, with about 70% found just once. Once cultured for more than nine days, the cells underwent separation to obtain CD4+ T cells. Their cognate antigens are unknown. The sequencing used CD4+ T cells from PBMCs cultured without peptide, collected before COVID-19 vaccination. These receptors originate from a human donor who received a COVID-19 vaccine.

V gene TRBV5-6 combines with J gene TRBJ1-2; 9 bases map to TRBD1. This CDR3 is built from 15 residues. Germline lookup yields CDR1 SGHDT and CDR2 YYEEEE. V dropped 2 bases and J dropped 4; count of bases not matched to a gene: 6. CDR3 nucleotides: TGTGCCAGCAGCTTTCCCCGGACAGGGGTCTATGGCTACACCTTC. Translation: CASSFPRTGVYGYTF. The entire variable domain, with the rest obtained from reference TRBV5-6 and TRBJ1-2, is as follows: DAGVTQSPTHLIKTRGQQVTLRCSPKSGHDTVSWYQQALGQGPQFIFQYYEEEERQRGNFPDRFSGHQFPNYSSELNVNALLLGDSALYLCASSFPRTGVYGYTFGSGTRLTVV.

This clone was seen only a few times. The chain links TRBV5-6 to TRBJ1-4, with TRBD1 matching 7 bases. J gave up 3 bases and V 3 bases, and 8 bases lay outside the gene matches. Germline assignment: CDR1 SGHDT and CDR2 YYEEEE. The CDR3 is made up of 16 amino acids. CDR3 protein: CASSWGQLLANEKLFF. Written as DNA, the CDR3 is TGTGCCAGCAGCTGGGGACAGCTGTTGGCTAATGAAAAACTGTTTTTT.

This rearrangement joins TRBV5-1 to TRBJ2-4, with TRBD2 matching 9 bases. Germline-derived CDR1 and CDR2 are SGHRS and YFSETQ. This CDR3 region has 17 residues. Trimming at V came to 0 bases and at J to 0 bases, leaving 4 bases not matched to a gene. The CDR3 coding sequence is TGCGCCAGCAGCTTGGGACTAGCGGAATTAGCCAAAAACATTCAGTACTTC. Residues: CASSLGLAELAKNIQYF.

V is TRBV4-2 and J is TRBJ1-2; TRBD1 aligns across 8 bases. The germline gives CDR1 LGHNA, CDR2 YNFKEQ. V was pared by 3 bases and J by 5 bases, with 11 bases of the junction left unmatched. CDR3 length: 16 amino acids. The CDR3, as DNA: TGTGCCAGCAGCCAGAATTCCGGGACAGGATATTATGGCTACACCTTC. Protein sequence: CASSQNSGTGYYGYTF.

V and J are TRBV5-4 and TRBJ2-7; 8 bases align to TRBD1. V lost 4 bases and J lost 7; bases outside the gene matches: 16. From germline, CDR1 is SGHNT and CDR2 YYREEE (reference sequence). CDR3 length: 16 residues. The CDR3 nucleotides read TGTGCCAGCAGCCCCCCGGACAGGGCGGAGACGGGTGAGCAGTACTTC. Its protein product is CASSPPDRAETGEQYF.

J is TRBJ2-7 and V is TRBV5-8; 7 positions match TRBD2. CDR1 is SGHTS and CDR2 is YDEGEE in the germline V gene. This CDR3 is built from 14 residues. Germline trimming cut 4 bases from V and 4 bases from J; bases unmatched to any gene: 8. The CDR3 loop reads CASSPVLAEYEQYF. CDR3 nucleotides: TGTGCCAGCAGCCCAGTGCTAGCGGAGTACGAGCAGTACTTC.

The V gene is TRBV18, the J gene TRBJ1-3; D possibly corresponds to TRBD1 (5 bases). V was pared by 6 bases and J by 0 bases, with 12 bases between. Germline CDR1 reads KGHSH; CDR2 reads LQKENI. The CDR3 extends over 15 amino acids. The CDR3 loop reads CASSSGPNSGNTIYF. CDR3 DNA sequence: TGTGCCAGCTCGTCGGGGCCTAACTCTGGAAACACCATATATTTT.

The chain joins TRBV5-1 to TRBJ2-1; D uncertain. The CDR3 totals 15 residues. Trimming left V 1 base short and J 6 bases short, with 14 bases between. In germline, CDR1 is SGHRS, CDR2 YFSETQ. In DNA form, the CDR3 reads TGCGCCAGCAGCTTGAACCAGTTTGGTACCAATGAGCAGTTCTTC. This codes for CASSLNQFGTNEQFF.

The chain carries TRBV2 and TRBJ2-6, with 9 bases fitting TRBD1. The V gene end was trimmed by 1 base and the J gene end by 0 bases; junction bases not matched to a gene: 13. This CDR3 has 21 residues. In germline, CDR1 is SNHLY, CDR2 FYNNEI. DNA of the CDR3: TGTGCCAGCAGTGAAGGACTTACAGGGGGCGCTGGACCCTCTGGGGCCAACGTCCTGACTTTC. This sequence encodes CASSEGLTGGAGPSGANVLTF.

This chain connects TRBV18 to TRBJ2-1; D unresolved. Germline V gene data show CDR1 as KGHSH and CDR2 as LQKENI. This CDR3 spans 13 amino acids. Trimming left V 1 base short and J 4 bases short, with 5 bases between. The CDR3 DNA reads as TGTGCCAGCTCACCACAGGTTTACAATGAGCAGTTCTTC. This gives the protein CASSPQVYNEQFF.

The rearrangement joins TRBV19 to TRBJ1-1, with D possibly TRBD1 on 6 matching bases. The CDR3 spans 13 residues. The V end was cut by 6 bases, the J end by 6 bases, with 14 bases between. From germline, CDR1 is LNHDA and CDR2 SQIVND (reference sequence). CDR3 loop: CASSLLEGAEAFF. As DNA, the CDR3 is TGTGCCAGTAGCCTCTTGGAGGGGGCTGAAGCTTTCTTT. The complete variable domain, with remaining parts taken from reference TRBV19 and TRBJ1-1, reads DGGITQSPKYLFRKEGQNVTLSCEQNLNHDAMYWYRQDPGQGLRLIYYSQIVNDFQKGDIAEGYSVSREKKESFPLTVTSAQKNPTAFYLCASSLLEGAEAFFGQGTRLTVV.

This clone has more than one count but fewer than ten. V and J are TRBV2 and TRBJ1-1; D ambiguous. The CDR3 length is 14 residues. Trimming left V 3 bases short and J 5 bases short, with 13 bases between. In germline, CDR1 is SNHLY, CDR2 FYNNEI. This CDR3 is CASSEVLGSTEAFF. The CDR3 coding sequence is TGTGCCAGCAGTGAGGTGCTGGGGTCAACTGAAGCTTTCTTT.

The CDR3 DNA is TGTGCCAGCAGCCAGGGGACTAGCGGGAGTAGCGAGCAGTACTTC. Its protein is CASSQGTSGSSEQYF. V and J are TRBV3-1 (or the pseudogene TRBV3-2) and TRBJ2-7, with 14 positions matching TRBD2. V gave up 3 bases and J gave up 6 bases; unmatched junction bases: 4. The CDR3 sequence is 15 residues long. The germline CDR1 and CDR2 sequences are LGHDT and YNNKEL (reference sequence).

The V gene is TRBV6-1, the J gene TRBJ1-6, with D unclear. Germline V lookup: CDR1 MNHNS, CDR2 SASEGT. The CDR3 sequence is 15 residues long. Deletions cut 1 base from V and 5 bases from J, with 9 bases between. The CDR3 here is CASSEGTANNSPLHF. The DNA of the CDR3 is TGTGCCAGCAGTGAAGGAACAGCGAATAATTCACCCCTCCACTTT.

This chain links TRBV6-5 with TRBJ1-1; TRBD1 matches 7 bases. The CDR3 extends over 13 amino acids. CDR1 and CDR2 from the germline V gene are MNHEY and SVGAGI. V shed 10 bases, J shed 3 bases, and the junction held 8 bases outside the gene matches. CDR3 amino acids: CATSQGRDTEAFF. The CDR3 DNA reads TGTGCCACGTCACAGGGGAGGGACACTGAAGCTTTCTTT.

This clone was observed a handful of times. The chain is built from TRBV15 and TRBJ2-2; D is perhaps TRBD1 or TRBD2 (5 bases each). The V and J ends lost 1 base and 3 bases respectively, with 12 bases between them. Per the germline V gene, CDR1 is LNHNV and CDR2 is YYDKDF (reference sequence). There are 16 residues in the CDR3. The CDR3 region has the DNA TGTGCCACCAGCAGAGGTTGGGGGAGTGACACCGGGGAGCTGTTTTTT. Amino acids: CATSRGWGSDTGELFF.

The rearrangement uses TRBV6-4 and TRBJ1-1; D not certain. Germline lookup yields CDR1 MRHNA and CDR2 SNTAGT. The CDR3 sequence is 14 residues long. Trimming pared 4 bases from V and 1 base from J, leaving 10 bases between. The CDR3 nucleotides read TGTGCCAGCAGTGTGTCGTTGAGGAACACTGAAGCTTTCTTT. Translation: CASSVSLRNTEAFF.

This chain links TRBV6-6 with TRBJ2-7, with D hard to call. From germline, CDR1 is MNHNY and CDR2 SVGAGI (reference sequence). Trimming left V 0 bases short and J 7 bases short, with 7 bases between. This CDR3 has 12 amino acids. The CDR3 coding sequence is TGTGCCAGCAGTTACTCAGTACGGGAGCAGTACTTC. Protein product: CASSYSVREQYF.

The rearrangement links TRBV2 to TRBJ1-2; 9 nucleotides align to TRBD1. CDR3 length equals 14 residues. Looked up from germline, CDR1 is SNHLY and CDR2 is FYNNEI. The V gene end was trimmed by 3 bases and the J gene end by 9 bases; junction bases not matched to a gene: 8. The CDR3: CASSEEGQGSSYTF. Written as DNA, the CDR3 is TGTGCCAGCAGTGAGGAGGGACAGGGTTCGAGCTACACCTTC. Filled out from reference TRBV2 and TRBJ1-2, the complete variable domain reads EPEVTQTPSHQVTQMGQEVILRCVPISNHLYFYWYRQILGQKVEFLVSFYNNEISEKSEIFDDQFSVERPDGSNFTLKIRSTKLEDSAMYFCASSEEGQGSSYTFGSGTRLTVV.

The genes are TRBV12-3 or TRBV12-4 and TRBJ2-7; D gene uncertain. The CDR3 sequence is 12 residues long. Between the trimmed V and J ends, which lost 4 bases and 3 bases, there was a span of 7 bases. The DNA for the CDR3 is TGTGCCAGCAGTTGGGGTCTCTACGAGCAGTACTTC. The encoded protein is CASSWGLYEQYF.

The V call is TRBV18, the J call TRBJ1-1; the D is unclear. V was trimmed by 4 bases and J by 3 bases, leaving 9 bases between them. The CDR3 runs 13 residues. Per the germline V gene, CDR1 is KGHSH and CDR2 is LQKENI. The CDR3 sequence is CASSLARDTEAFF. CDR3 in DNA: TGTGCCAGCTCACTTGCCCGGGACACTGAAGCTTTCTTT.

V is TRBV5-1 and J is TRBJ2-2; TRBD2 agrees at 13 bases. The length of the CDR3 is 18 residues. Per the germline V gene, CDR1 is SGHRS and CDR2 is YFSETQ. Trimming took 4 bases from V and 3 from J; bases not matched to a gene: 9. CDR3 sequence (DNA): TGCGCCAGCAGCACGAGGTGGACTAGCGGGGGACACACCGGGGAGCTGTTTTTT. Protein product: CASSTRWTSGGHTGELFF. Full variable domain (remainder filled in from reference TRBV5-1 and TRBJ2-2): KAGVTQTPRYLIKTRGQQVTLSCSPISGHRSVSWYQQTPGQGLQFLFEYFSETQRNKGNFPGRFSGRQFSNSRSEMNVSTLELGDSALYLCASSTRWTSGGHTGELFFGEGSRLTVL.